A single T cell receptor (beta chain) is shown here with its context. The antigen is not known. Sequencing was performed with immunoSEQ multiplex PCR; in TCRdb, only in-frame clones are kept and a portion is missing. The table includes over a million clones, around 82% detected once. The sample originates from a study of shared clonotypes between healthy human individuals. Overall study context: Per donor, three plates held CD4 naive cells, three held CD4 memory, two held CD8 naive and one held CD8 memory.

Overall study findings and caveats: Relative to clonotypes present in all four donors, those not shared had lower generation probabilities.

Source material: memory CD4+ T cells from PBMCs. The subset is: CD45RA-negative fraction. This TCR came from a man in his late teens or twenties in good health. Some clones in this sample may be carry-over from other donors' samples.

This CDR3 is CASSFGGTAAEAFF. For the CDR3, the DNA is TGTGCCAGCAGCTTCGGCGGGACGGCGGCTGAAGCTTTCTTT. The chain carries TRBV7-3 and TRBJ1-1; a possible D gene is TRBD1 (5 bases). Trimming stripped 3 bases from V and 6 bases from J, with 14 bases between. The V gene's germline CDR1 is SGHTA and CDR2 FQGTGA. This CDR3 is 14 amino acids long.